Each of the 14 T cell receptor beta chains below was sequenced from the same sample in a study of OX40 agonist ivuxolimab in advanced cancers. Some clones are missing from TCRdb's copy, which holds only in-frame ones; the method was immunoSEQ multiplex PCR. The data show roughly 100,000 clones, with about four fifths seen just once and more than 1.4% held by the top ten. The sample in question was CD4+ or CD8+ T cells sorted from blood, obtained in a trial of the OX40 agonist ivuxolimab. Receptors were obtained from an adult with an advanced solid tumor such as melanoma, head and neck, liver or kidney cancer.

This chain connects TRBV28 to TRBJ2-1; D not resolved. Per germline, CDR1 MDHEN and CDR2 SYDVKM. This CDR3 comprises 13 residues. The V end lost 5 bases, the J end lost 6 bases, and 11 bases lay between the germline ends. Here the CDR3 reads CASSPTWGNEQFF. Here the CDR3 DNA reads TGTGCCAGCAGTCCGACATGGGGCAATGAGCAGTTCTTC.

This chain connects TRBV7-8 to TRBJ2-3; D remains unclear. Germline assignment: CDR1 SGHVS and CDR2 FQNEAQ. This CDR3 has 12 amino acids. V dropped 7 bases and J dropped 7 bases, with 12 bases sitting between them. The CDR3 DNA is TGTGCCAGCAATTTAGCCGGGCATACGCAGTATTTT. This encodes CASNLAGHTQYF.

V usage is TRBV12-5 and J usage is TRBJ2-5; possibly TRBD1 or TRBD2 for D (5 bases each). There are 15 residues in the CDR3. Trimming removed 7 bases at V and 4 bases at J, with 19 bases between. Germline CDR1 LGHNT, CDR2 FRNRAP. Written as DNA, the CDR3 is TGTGCTAGTGCCCCGAGGGGAGCACGAGGAGAGACCCAGTACTTC. Translated: CASAPRGARGETQYF. The whole variable domain, remainder taken from reference TRBV12-5 and TRBJ2-5, is DARVTQTPRHKVTEMGQEVTMRCQPILGHNTVFWYRQTMMQGLELLAYFRNRAPLDDSGMPKDRFSAEMPDATLATLKIQPSEPRDSAVYFCASAPRGARGETQYFGPGTRLLVL.

The CDR3 DNA is TGTGCCTGGAGTGTACGTCAGGGGATAAACTATGGCTACACCTTC. Its translation: CAWSVRQGINYGYTF. The gene calls are TRBV30 and TRBJ1-2; possible D gene TRBD1, 6 bases. CDR1 and CDR2 from the germline V gene are GTSNPN and SVGIG (reference sequence). The CDR3 length is 15 residues. V lost 0 bases and J lost 2, with 13 bases in between.

The rearrangement uses TRBV13 and TRBJ2-7; TRBD1 agrees at 12 bases. Looked up from germline, CDR1 is PRHDT and CDR2 is FYEKMQ (reference sequence). The V and J ends lost 5 bases and 6 bases, in that order; junction bases with no gene match: 11. The CDR3 length is 16 residues. The DNA for the CDR3 is TGTGCCAGCAGCGCGCTCCGGGACAGGGGGCGACGCGAGCAGTACTTC. As protein: CASSALRDRGRREQYF.

J is TRBJ1-2 and V is TRBV9; D ambiguous. This CDR3 has 13 amino acids. Germline lookup yields CDR1 SGDLS and CDR2 YYNGEE. V was clipped by 0 bases and J by 7 bases, with 10 bases between them. The CDR3 sequence: CASSVGPATGYTF. DNA of the CDR3: TGTGCCAGCAGCGTAGGGCCGGCCACTGGCTACACCTTC. Looking up the rest from reference TRBV9 and TRBJ1-2 gives the full variable domain: DSGVTQTPKHLITATGQRVTLRCSPRSGDLSVYWYQQSLDQGLQFLIQYYNGEERAKGNILERFSAQQFPDLHSELNLSSLELGDSALYFCASSVGPATGYTFGSGTRLTVV.

The chain carries TRBV18 and TRBJ2-5, with TRBD2 matching 7 bases. The CDR3 length is 21 residues. Germline trimming cut 4 bases from V and 5 bases from J; bases unmatched to any gene: 28. The germline V gene encodes CDR1 KGHSH and CDR2 LQKENI. The CDR3 DNA follows: TGTGCCAGCTCACTCTTCCCCGGAGGTTCGGTCTCGGGAGGCGTTTTTGAGACCCAGTACTTC. It specifies CASSLFPGGSVSGGVFETQYF.

The rearrangement uses TRBV5-6 and TRBJ2-1; D is unclear. This CDR3 is built from 15 residues. CDR1 is SGHDT, CDR2 YYEEEE, per germline. Between the trimmed V and J ends, which lost 6 bases and 4 bases, there was a span of 17 bases. CDR3 region: CASTKPPAAYNEQFF. CDR3 nucleotides: TGTGCCAGCACCAAGCCCCCGGCAGCATACAATGAGCAGTTCTTC.

This clone was counted between two and nine times. The chain recombines TRBV28 with TRBJ1-2, with D possibly being TRBD1 (5 bases). Germline CDR1 MDHEN, CDR2 SYDVKM. The CDR3 is 12 residues long. V was clipped by 2 bases and J by 7 bases, with 8 bases between them. CDR3 bases: TGTGCCAGCAGTTTAGAGCAGGGTGGCTACACCTTC. This encodes CASSLEQGGYTF.

The chain carries TRBV5-4 and TRBJ2-6; no clear D. Germline V gene data show CDR1 as SGHNT and CDR2 as YYREEE (reference sequence). V was cut by 4 bases and J by 2 bases, with 4 bases left in between. This CDR3 has 13 amino acids. DNA for the CDR3: TGTGCCAGCAGCACGGCTGGGGCCAACGTCCTGACTTTC. Translating gives CASSTAGANVLTF.

The V call is TRBV7-7, the J call TRBJ2-7, with D possibly TRBD1 on 5 matching bases. V dropped 5 bases and J dropped 7 bases, with 15 bases sitting between them. Per germline, CDR1 SSHAT and CDR2 FNYEAQ (reference sequence). This CDR3 region has 13 residues. The CDR3 bases are TGTGCCAGCAGCACGACAGCTTACGGGGAGCAGTACTTC. Protein: CASSTTAYGEQYF.

This clone turned up a few times. This sequence joins TRBV18 and TRBJ2-7, with D tentatively TRBD1 (5 bases). The CDR3 spans 15 residues. From germline, CDR1 is KGHSH and CDR2 LQKENI. V dropped 6 bases and J dropped 0 bases, with 15 bases sitting between them. Written as DNA, the CDR3 is TGTGCCAGCTCCCCCGCCAGGGTTGGCTCCTACGAGCAGTACTTC. Its translation: CASSPARVGSYEQYF.

The gene calls are TRBV15 and TRBJ2-7, with D possibly being TRBD1 (5 bases). This CDR3 is 15 amino acids long. Between the trimmed V and J ends, which lost 3 bases and 3 bases, there was a span of 15 bases. Germline V gene data show CDR1 as LNHNV and CDR2 as YYDKDF (reference sequence). This CDR3 is CATSRRQPGSYEQYF. In nucleotides, the CDR3 is TGTGCCACCAGCAGGAGACAGCCGGGTAGCTACGAGCAGTACTTC.

The V and J genes are TRBV6-6 and TRBJ2-2, with 11 bases that match TRBD1. This CDR3 is 14 amino acids long. Germline V gene sequence: CDR1 MNHNY, CDR2 SVGAGI (reference sequence). The V and J ends lost 5 bases and 6 bases, in that order; junction bases with no gene match: 2. The CDR3 is CASSPGQGAGELFF. CDR3 in DNA: TGTGCCAGCAGTCCGGGACAGGGGGCCGGGGAGCTGTTTTTT.